What follows describes a single TCR beta chain. The sample originates from a study of blood T cell repertoires in COVID-19. Background on the study: In each case, the material was cDNA or gDNA derived from T cells, B-cell-depleted T cells, or PBMCs.

The repertoire was sequenced with immunoSEQ multiplex PCR; TCRdb's copy has only in-frame clones and lacks some. This sample yields 200,000 to 250,000 clones, of which around 75% are seen a single time; 5.1% belongs to the top ten. The sample taken for sequencing was peripheral blood. The origin of this receptor is a human donor in a cohort sampled during active COVID-19.

The CDR3 sequence: CASSYHGQGSEKLFF. The CDR3 bases are TGTGCCAGCAGTTACCACGGACAGGGAAGTGAAAAACTGTTTTTT. This chain connects TRBV27 to TRBJ1-4; TRBD1 matches 8 bases. CDR3 length: 15 amino acids. Germline CDR1 and CDR2: MNHEY and SMNVEV (reference sequence). V lost 4 bases and J lost 7; bases outside the gene matches: 8. The variable domain in full, completed from reference TRBV27 and TRBJ1-4, reads EAQVTQNPRYLITVTGKKLTVTCSQNMNHEYMSWYRQDPGLGLRQIYYSMNVEVTDKGDVPEGYKVSRKEKRNFPLILESPSPNQTSLYFCASSYHGQGSEKLFFGSGTQLSVL.